The rows below give T cell receptor beta chains drawn from one sample of a study of neoadjuvant anti-PD-1 for oral cavity cancer. Using immunoSEQ multiplex PCR, the repertoire was profiled, and TCRdb retains in-frame clones only, with some absent. The table includes some 14,000 clones, about 73% detected once. Sequencing used PBMCs, obtained after nivolumab (anti-PD-1) treatment. The receptor source for this set is a person aged 35-79 years with oral cavity squamous cell carcinoma. Both conserved end residues are part of each CDR3. D genes are given only for firm matches. The size entry is marked missing in some rows and otherwise reads once, few, many or a size class.

clone size | J gene | V gene | D gene | CDR3 DNA | CDR3 protein
. | TRBJ2-1 | TRBV15 | TRBD1 | TGTGCCACCAGAGGAGGGGACAGGGGATCGGGTGAGCAGTTCTTC | CATRGGDRGSGEQFF
once | TRBJ1-1 | TRBV19 | . | TGTGCCAGTAGGTCCGAATCAGGGGCAGCTTTCTTT | CASRSESGAAFF
few | TRBJ1-1 | TRBV19 | TRBD1 | TGTGCCAGTAGTATGGGACAGATGAACACTGAAGCTTTCTTT | CASSMGQMNTEAFF
. | TRBJ2-5 | TRBV9 | TRBD2 | TGTGCCAGCAGCGTGGGACTAGGGGGGCAAGAGACCCAGTACTTC | CASSVGLGGQETQYF
. | TRBJ2-5 | TRBV19 | TRBD2 | TGTGCCAGTAGTCCCATAGCGGGAGGAGAGACCCAGTACTTC | CASSPIAGGETQYF
few | TRBJ1-2 | TRBV6-5 | . | TGTGCCAGCAGTTACTCGATAGTTGGGCTAGGCTACACCTTC | CASSYSIVGLGYTF
. | TRBJ1-4 | TRBV5-1 | . | TGCGCCAGCAGCCCGAAGGGGGGGGGCGTTAATGAAAAACTGTTTTTT | CASSPKGGGVNEKLFF
. | TRBJ1-5 | TRBV19 | . | TGTGCCAGTAGACCACCGGGACTGATGAATCAGCCCCAGCATTTT | CASRPPGLMNQPQHF
few | TRBJ1-5 | TRBV19 | . | TGTGCCAGTAGTACCGGGACTATTCGGATTCAGCCCCAGCATTTT | CASSTGTIRIQPQHF
. | TRBJ1-4 | TRBV11-1 | TRBD1 | TGTGCCAGCAGCCGTACCGGGACAGCAGATGAAAAACTGTTTTTT | CASSRTGTADEKLFF
. | TRBJ2-1 | TRBV7-9 | . | TGTGCCAGCAGCCAACGATTCGATGAGCAGTTCTTC | CASSQRFDEQFF
once | TRBJ1-4 | TRBV14 | TRBD1 | TGTGCCAGCAGCCAAGCCAGGGGGACTAATGAAAAACTGTTTTTT | CASSQARGTNEKLFF
. | TRBJ2-3 | TRBV5-1 | TRBD2 | TGCGCCAGCAGCTCCCTAGCGGGATTCACAGATACGCAGTATTTT | CASSSLAGFTDTQYF
. | TRBJ2-1 | TRBV19 | TRBD2 | TGTGCCACCACGGGAGGGAGAGGGGACAATGAGCAGTTCTTC | CATTGGRGDNEQFF
. | TRBJ2-7 | TRBV6-5 | . | TGTGCCAGCAGTCAGACAGCGTTGGGCTACGAGCAGTACTTC | CASSQTALGYEQYF
. | TRBJ1-5 | TRBV11-3 | . | TGTGCCAGCAGCTTAGATCCGGTCGCGGAGAATCAGCCCCAGCATTTT | CASSLDPVAENQPQHF
. | TRBJ1-3 | TRBV6-5 | TRBD1 | TGTGCCAGCAGTTACTCCCAGACAGGGGACGGAAACACCATATATTTT | CASSYSQTGDGNTIYF
. | TRBJ2-2 | TRBV10-3 | TRBD2 | TGTGCCATCAGTGCCGGACTAGCGGGAGCGGGCGGGGAGCTGTTTTTT | CAISAGLAGAGGELFF
. | TRBJ2-7 | TRBV10-3 | . | TGTGCCATCACCTCGCCCCGACTAGAGGGTTACGAGCAGTACTTC | CAITSPRLEGYEQYF
. | TRBJ2-7 | TRBV7-9 | TRBD1 | TGTGCCAGCAGCTTTGGTTTAGGACAGGGTCCTCCCTACGAGCAGTACTTC | CASSFGLGQGPPYEQYF
. | TRBJ1-1 | TRBV29-1 | . | TGCAGCGTTGAAGGGACAGTTCAGAACACTGAAGCTTTCTTT | CSVEGTVQNTEAFF
. | TRBJ2-1 | TRBV4-1 | . | TGCGCCAGCAGCCCCGGGACTGTCAATGAGCAGTTCTTC | CASSPGTVNEQFF
few | TRBJ2-3 | TRBV10-3 | TRBD2 | TGTGCCATCAGCCTGAGCGGGGCGGGAGGTATAGATACGCAGTATTTT | CAISLSGAGGIDTQYF
. | TRBJ2-6 | TRBV16 | . | TGTGCCAGCAGCCAATCCCAGGCCAACGTCCTGACTTTC | CASSQSQANVLTF
. | TRBJ2-5 | TRBV9 | TRBD2 | TGTGCCAGCAGCGTAGAACCACTAGCGGGAGGGACAGAGACCCAGTACTTC | CASSVEPLAGGTETQYF
. | TRBJ2-7 | TRBV7-6 | TRBD1 | TGTGCCAGCAGCTTAGATATTGACAGGGGAGACAACGAGCAGTACTTC | CASSLDIDRGDNEQYF
few | TRBJ2-4 | TRBV10-3 | TRBD1 | TGTGCCATCAGTGAGTCGAATGAGGGGGCAAACATTCAGTACTTC | CAISESNEGANIQYF
. | TRBJ2-3 | TRBV5-1 | . | TGCGCCAGCAGCTTGGGGTTTAGCACAGATACGCAGTATTTT | CASSLGFSTDTQYF
. | TRBJ2-3 | TRBV30 | . | TGTGCCTGGGGAGAGGCAGATACGCAGTATTTT | CAWGEADTQYF
. | TRBJ2-1 | TRBV11-2 | TRBD1 | TGTGCCAGCAGCTCCAGACAGGGACCCAATGAGCAGTTCTTC | CASSSRQGPNEQFF
. | TRBJ2-3 | TRBV11-2 | TRBD2 | TGTGCCAGCAGCGAGGGACTACTACCCACAGATACGCAGTATTTT | CASSEGLLPTDTQYF
. | TRBJ2-3 | TRBV2 | . | TGTGCCAGCAAAGGACCTAGCACAGATACGCAGTATTTT | CASKGPSTDTQYF
. | TRBJ2-7 | TRBV15 | . | TGTGCCACCAGCACTCCCACAGGGTCGTACGAGCAGTACTTC | CATSTPTGSYEQYF
few | TRBJ2-1 | TRBV7-2 | TRBD2 | TGTGCCAGCACCCCGGGACTAGCGGGAGCTTCCCCGCAGTTCTTC | CASTPGLAGASPQFF
few | TRBJ1-1 | TRBV19 | . | TGTGCCAGTAGTATAGGGCAGGTGGAGAGGACTTTCTTT | CASSIGQVERTFF
few | TRBJ1-2 | TRBV11-2 | TRBD1 | TGTGCCAGCAGCCAAGGGACAGGGGAGTCTTATGGCTACACCTTC | CASSQGTGESYGYTF
. | TRBJ2-5 | TRBV9 | . | TGTGCCAGCAGCGCGCTTTCTCAAGAGACCCAGTACTTC | CASSALSQETQYF
. | TRBJ2-7 | TRBV10-3 | . | TGTGCCATCAGCGAAAACTACGAGCAGTACTTC | CAISENYEQYF
. | TRBJ1-1 | TRBV5-1 | . | TGCGCCAGCAGCTCCGGCGGGGGGCCGGGGAACACTGAAGCTTTCTTT | CASSSGGGPGNTEAFF
. | TRBJ2-1 | TRBV7-3 | . | TGTGCCAGCAGCTTAGACTATATAAATGAGCAGTTCTTC | CASSLDYINEQFF
few | TRBJ2-4 | TRBV28 | TRBD2 | TGTGCCAGCAGCCATGGACTAGCGGGATCCAAAAACATTCAGTACTTC | CASSHGLAGSKNIQYF
few | TRBJ1-2 | TRBV28 | TRBD1 | TGTGCCAGCAGAAGAAGGGGGCCGCTTGGCTACACCTTC | CASRRRGPLGYTF
. | TRBJ2-4 | TRBV6-5 | . | TGTGCCAGCAGGGGACCTGGAGTAGCCAAAAACATTCAGTACTTC | CASRGPGVAKNIQYF
. | TRBJ2-1 | TRBV11-2 | TRBD1 | TGTGCCAGCAGCTTAGAGGGGACAGGGGGATCGAATGAGCAGTTCTTC | CASSLEGTGGSNEQFF
. | TRBJ1-4 | TRBV19 | . | TGTGCCAGTAGACCCTCGGGAGGGCCTAATGAAAAACTGTTTTTT | CASRPSGGPNEKLFF
. | TRBJ2-7 | TRBV28 | . | TGTGCCAGCAGTTTTCGACTAGTGTCGGAGCAGTACTTC | CASSFRLVSEQYF
. | TRBJ2-1 | TRBV5-8 | TRBD2 | TGTGCCAGCAGCTTGGGGATGGGGCTAGCGGGTTTCTTC | CASSLGMGLAGFF
. | TRBJ2-3 | TRBV7-9 | TRBD2 | TGTGCCAGCAGGGCGGGGCTAGCGGGCCTAACAGATACGCAGTATTTT | CASRAGLAGLTDTQYF